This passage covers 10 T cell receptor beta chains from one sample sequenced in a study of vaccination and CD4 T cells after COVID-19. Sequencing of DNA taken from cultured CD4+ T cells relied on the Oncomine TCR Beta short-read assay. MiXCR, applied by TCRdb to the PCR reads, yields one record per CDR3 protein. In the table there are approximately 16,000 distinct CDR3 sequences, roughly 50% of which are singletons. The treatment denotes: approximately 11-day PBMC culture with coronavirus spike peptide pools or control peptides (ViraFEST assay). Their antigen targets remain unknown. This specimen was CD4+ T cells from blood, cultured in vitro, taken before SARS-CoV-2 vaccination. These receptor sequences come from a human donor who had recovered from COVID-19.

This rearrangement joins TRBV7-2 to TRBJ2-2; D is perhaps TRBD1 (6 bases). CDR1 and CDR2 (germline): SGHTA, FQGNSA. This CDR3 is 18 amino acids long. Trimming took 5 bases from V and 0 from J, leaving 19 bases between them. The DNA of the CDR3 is TGTGCCAGCAGCCCAGAGGGACATACCGCCGCGAACACCGGGGAGCTGTTTTTT. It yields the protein CASSPEGHTAANTGELFF.

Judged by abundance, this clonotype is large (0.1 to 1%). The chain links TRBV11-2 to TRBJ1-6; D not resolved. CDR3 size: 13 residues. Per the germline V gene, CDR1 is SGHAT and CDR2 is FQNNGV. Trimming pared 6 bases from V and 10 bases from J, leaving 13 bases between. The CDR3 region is CASSPQEQSPLHF. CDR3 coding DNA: TGTGCCAGCAGTCCCCAGGAGCAATCACCCCTCCACTTT.

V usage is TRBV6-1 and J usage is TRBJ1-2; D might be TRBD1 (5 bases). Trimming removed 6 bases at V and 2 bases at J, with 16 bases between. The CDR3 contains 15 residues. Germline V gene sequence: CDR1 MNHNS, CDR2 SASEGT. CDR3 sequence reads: CASSNPKGRNYGYTF. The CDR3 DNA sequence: TGTGCCAGCAGCAACCCGAAGGGACGGAACTATGGCTACACCTTC.

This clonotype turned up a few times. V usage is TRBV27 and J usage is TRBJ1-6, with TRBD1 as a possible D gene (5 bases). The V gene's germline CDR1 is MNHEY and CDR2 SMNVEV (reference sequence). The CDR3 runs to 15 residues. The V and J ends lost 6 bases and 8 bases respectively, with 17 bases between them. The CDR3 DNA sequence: TGTGCCAGCAGGGAGGGGATAATTTCTGATTCACCCCTCCACTTT. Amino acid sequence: CASREGIISDSPLHF.

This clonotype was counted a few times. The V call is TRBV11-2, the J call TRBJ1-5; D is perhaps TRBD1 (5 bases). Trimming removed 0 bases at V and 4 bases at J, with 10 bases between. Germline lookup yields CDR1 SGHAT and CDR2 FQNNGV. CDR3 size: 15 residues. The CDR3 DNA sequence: TGTGCCAGCAGCTTAGACCGGGGGGGAAATCAGCCCCAGCATTTT. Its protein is CASSLDRGGNQPQHF.

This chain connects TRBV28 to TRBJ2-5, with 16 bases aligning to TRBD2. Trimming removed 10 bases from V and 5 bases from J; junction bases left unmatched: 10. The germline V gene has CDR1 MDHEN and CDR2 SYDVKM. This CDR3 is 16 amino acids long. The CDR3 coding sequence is TGTGCCACCAGACTCGGGACTAGCGGGAGGGTGGAGACCCAGTACTTC. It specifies CATRLGTSGRVETQYF. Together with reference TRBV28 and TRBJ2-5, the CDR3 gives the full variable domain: DVKVTQSSRYLVKRTGEKVFLECVQDMDHENMFWYRQDPGLGLRLIYFSYDVKMKEKGDIPEGYSVSREKKERFSLILESASTNQTSMYLCATRLGTSGRVETQYFGPGTRLLVL.

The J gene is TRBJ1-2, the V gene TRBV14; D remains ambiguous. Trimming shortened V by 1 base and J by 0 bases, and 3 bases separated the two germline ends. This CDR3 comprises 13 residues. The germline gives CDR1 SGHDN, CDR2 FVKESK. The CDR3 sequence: CASSQGPNYGYTF. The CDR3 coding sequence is TGTGCCAGCAGCCAAGGGCCTAACTATGGCTACACCTTC.

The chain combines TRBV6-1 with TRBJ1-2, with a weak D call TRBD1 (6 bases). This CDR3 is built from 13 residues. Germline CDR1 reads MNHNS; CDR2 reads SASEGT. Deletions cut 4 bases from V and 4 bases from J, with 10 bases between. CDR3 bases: TGTGCCAGCAGTGGACAGGCCTCCTATGGCTACACCTTC. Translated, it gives CASSGQASYGYTF.

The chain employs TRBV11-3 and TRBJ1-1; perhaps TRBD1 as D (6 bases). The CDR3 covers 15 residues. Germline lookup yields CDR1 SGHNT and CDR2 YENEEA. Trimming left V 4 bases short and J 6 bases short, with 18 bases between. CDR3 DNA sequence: TGTGCCAGCAGCTGGGAGACAGGTTCGACGTCTGAAGCTTTCTTT. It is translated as CASSWETGSTSEAFF.

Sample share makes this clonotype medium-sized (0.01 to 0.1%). The CDR3 loop reads CASSKGRGDEAFF. The DNA of the CDR3 is TGTGCCAGCAGCAAAGGGAGGGGGGATGAAGCTTTCTTT. V gene TRBV21-1 combines with J gene TRBJ1-1; the table names TRBD1, a call not compared with the DNA. TRBV21-1 is labeled a pseudogene. The length of the CDR3 is 13 residues.